This T cell receptor beta chain was recovered during a study of neurological immune-mediated disorders. This clonotype was detected many times. What it recognizes is unknown. For the sorted libraries, 1 million CD4+ or CD8+ T cells were used. Overall study results and limits: In HTLV-1-associated myelopathy, TCR clonal expansion was greatest, whereas multiple sclerosis had the least, falling below healthy controls.

Unmatched junction bases numbered 5, after V lost 5 bases and J lost 7 bases. In germline, CDR1 is MDHEN, CDR2 SYDVKM. The CDR3 covers 14 residues. TCRdb re-analysed the 5' RACE reads in MiXCR, keeping a single row per CDR3 protein. This sample has tens of thousands of distinct CDR3 sequences, with around 6% found just once. This TCR came from a woman between 40 and 50 years old in good health. The chain uses TRBV28 and TRBJ1-6, with 7 bases that match TRBD1. Sequencing was carried out using CD4+ T cells from blood. DNA of the CDR3: TGTGCCAGCAGTGACCGGGACAGAAATTCACCCCTCCACTTT. This gives the protein CASSDRDRNSPLHF.